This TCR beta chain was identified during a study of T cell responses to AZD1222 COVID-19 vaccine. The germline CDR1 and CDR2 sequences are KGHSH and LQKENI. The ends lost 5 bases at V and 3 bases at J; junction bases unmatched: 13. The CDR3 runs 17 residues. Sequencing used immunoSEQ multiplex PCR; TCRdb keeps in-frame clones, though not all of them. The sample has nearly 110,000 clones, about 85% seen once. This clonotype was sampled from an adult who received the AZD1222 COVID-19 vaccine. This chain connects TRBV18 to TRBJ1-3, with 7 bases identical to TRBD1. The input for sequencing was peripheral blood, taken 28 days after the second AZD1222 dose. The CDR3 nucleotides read TGTGCCAGCTCATCCCGGGACAGAGCTTTAGGTGGAAACACCATATATTTT. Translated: CASSSRDRALGGNTIYF.